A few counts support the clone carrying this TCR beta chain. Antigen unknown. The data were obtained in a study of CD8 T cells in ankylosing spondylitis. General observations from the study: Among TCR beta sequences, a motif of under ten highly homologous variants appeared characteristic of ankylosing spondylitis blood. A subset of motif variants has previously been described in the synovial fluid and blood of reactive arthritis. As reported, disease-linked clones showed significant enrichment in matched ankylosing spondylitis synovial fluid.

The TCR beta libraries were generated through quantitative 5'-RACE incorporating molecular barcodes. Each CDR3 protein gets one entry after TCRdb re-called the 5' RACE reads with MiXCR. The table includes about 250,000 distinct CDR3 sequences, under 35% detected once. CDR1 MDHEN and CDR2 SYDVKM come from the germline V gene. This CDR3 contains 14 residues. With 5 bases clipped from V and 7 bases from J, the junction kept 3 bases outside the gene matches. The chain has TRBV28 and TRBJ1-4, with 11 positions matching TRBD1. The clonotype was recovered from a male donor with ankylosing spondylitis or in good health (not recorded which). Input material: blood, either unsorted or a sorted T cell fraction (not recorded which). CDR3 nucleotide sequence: TGTGCCAGCAGTCCAGGGACAGGGGGTGAAAAACTGTTTTTT. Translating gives CASSPGTGGEKLFF.